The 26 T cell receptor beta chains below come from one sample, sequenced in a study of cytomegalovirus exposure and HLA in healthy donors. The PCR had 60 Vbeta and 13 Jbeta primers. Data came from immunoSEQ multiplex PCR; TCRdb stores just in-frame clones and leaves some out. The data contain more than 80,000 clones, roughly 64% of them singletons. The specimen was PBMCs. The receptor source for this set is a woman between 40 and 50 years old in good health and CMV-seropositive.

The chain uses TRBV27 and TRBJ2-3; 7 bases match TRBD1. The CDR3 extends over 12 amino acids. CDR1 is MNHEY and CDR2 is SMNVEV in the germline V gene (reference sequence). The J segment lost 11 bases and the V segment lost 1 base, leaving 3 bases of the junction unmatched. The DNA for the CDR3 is TGTGCCAGCAGTTTATGGGGGACAGAGCAGTATTTT. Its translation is CASSLWGTEQYF.

CDR3 region: CATSRGTLGSYNEQFF. CDR3 DNA: TGTGCCACCAGCAGAGGAACCCTAGGGAGTTACAATGAGCAGTTCTTC. The chain uses TRBV15 and TRBJ2-1, with a weak D call TRBD2 (5 bases). This CDR3 has 16 residues. Germline V gene lookup returns CDR1 LNHNV and CDR2 YYDKDF (reference sequence). V was pared by 1 base and J by 4 bases, with 14 bases between.

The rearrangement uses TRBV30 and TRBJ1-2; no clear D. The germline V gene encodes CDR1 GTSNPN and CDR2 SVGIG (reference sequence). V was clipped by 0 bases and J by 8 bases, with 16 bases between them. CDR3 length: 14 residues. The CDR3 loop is CAWSVGGGHFGYTF. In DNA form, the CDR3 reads TGTGCCTGGAGTGTAGGAGGTGGGCACTTCGGCTACACCTTC.

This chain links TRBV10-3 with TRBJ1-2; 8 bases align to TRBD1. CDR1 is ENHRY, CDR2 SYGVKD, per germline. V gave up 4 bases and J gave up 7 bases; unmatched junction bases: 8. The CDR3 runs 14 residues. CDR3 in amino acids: CAISADRGGGGYTF. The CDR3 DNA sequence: TGTGCCATCAGTGCAGACAGGGGAGGCGGTGGCTACACCTTC.

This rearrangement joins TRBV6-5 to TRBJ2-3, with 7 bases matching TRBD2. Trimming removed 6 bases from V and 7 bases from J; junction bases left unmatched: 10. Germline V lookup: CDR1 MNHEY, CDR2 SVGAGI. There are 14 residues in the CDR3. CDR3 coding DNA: TGTGCCAGCAGCAACCCTAGCGGCCGGCATACGCAGTATTTT. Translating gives CASSNPSGRHTQYF.

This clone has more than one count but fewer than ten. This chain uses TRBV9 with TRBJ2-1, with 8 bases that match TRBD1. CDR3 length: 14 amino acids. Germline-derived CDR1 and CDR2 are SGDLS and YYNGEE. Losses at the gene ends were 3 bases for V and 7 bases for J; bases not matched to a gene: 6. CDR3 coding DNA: TGTGCCAGCAGCGAGACAGGGGCGAGGAATGAGCAGTTCTTC. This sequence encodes CASSETGARNEQFF.

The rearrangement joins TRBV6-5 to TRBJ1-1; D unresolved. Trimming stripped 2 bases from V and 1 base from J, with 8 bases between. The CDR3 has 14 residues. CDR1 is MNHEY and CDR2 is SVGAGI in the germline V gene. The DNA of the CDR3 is TGTGCCAGCAGTTACATGGGGAGGAACACTGAAGCTTTCTTT. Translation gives CASSYMGRNTEAFF.

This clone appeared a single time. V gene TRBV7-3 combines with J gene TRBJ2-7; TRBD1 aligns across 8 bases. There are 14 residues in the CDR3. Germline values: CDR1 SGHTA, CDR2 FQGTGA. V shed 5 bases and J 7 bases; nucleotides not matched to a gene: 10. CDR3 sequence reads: CASSAGGGPKEQYF. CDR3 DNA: TGTGCCAGCAGCGCAGGGGGCGGACCAAAGGAGCAGTACTTC.

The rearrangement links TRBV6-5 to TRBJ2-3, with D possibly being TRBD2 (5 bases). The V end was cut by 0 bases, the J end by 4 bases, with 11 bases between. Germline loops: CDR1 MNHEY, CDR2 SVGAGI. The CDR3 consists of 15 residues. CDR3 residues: CASSYSEESADTQYF. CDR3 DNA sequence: TGTGCCAGCAGTTACTCGGAGGAGTCCGCAGATACGCAGTATTTT.

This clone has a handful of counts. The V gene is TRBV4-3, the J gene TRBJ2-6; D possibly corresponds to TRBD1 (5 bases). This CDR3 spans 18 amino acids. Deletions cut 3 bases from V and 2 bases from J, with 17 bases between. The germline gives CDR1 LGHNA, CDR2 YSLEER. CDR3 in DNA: TGCGCCAGCAGCCAGGAGAGACAGCCCGCCCCTGGGGCCAACGTCCTGACTTTC. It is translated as CASSQERQPAPGANVLTF.

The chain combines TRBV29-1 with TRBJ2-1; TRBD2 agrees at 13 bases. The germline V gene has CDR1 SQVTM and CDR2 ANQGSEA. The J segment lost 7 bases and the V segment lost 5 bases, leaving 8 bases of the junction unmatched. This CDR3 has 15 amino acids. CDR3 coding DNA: TGCAGCGTTCGGACTAGCGGGAGTGTATTGAATGAGCAGTTCTTC. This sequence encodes CSVRTSGSVLNEQFF.

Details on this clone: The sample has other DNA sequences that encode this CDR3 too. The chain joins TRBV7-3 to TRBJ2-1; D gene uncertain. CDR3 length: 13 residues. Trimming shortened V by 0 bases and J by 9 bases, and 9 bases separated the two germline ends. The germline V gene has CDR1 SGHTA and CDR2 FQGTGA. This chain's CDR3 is CASSLTGAREQFF. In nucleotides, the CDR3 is TGTGCCAGCAGCTTAACAGGAGCACGTGAGCAGTTCTTC.

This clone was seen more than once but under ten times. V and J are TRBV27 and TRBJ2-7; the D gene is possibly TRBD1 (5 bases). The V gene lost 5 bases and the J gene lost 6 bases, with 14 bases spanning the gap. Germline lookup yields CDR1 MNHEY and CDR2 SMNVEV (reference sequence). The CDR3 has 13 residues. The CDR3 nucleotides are TGTGCCAGCAGTCAAAGGGGTAAGGGCGAGCAGTACTTC. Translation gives CASSQRGKGEQYF.

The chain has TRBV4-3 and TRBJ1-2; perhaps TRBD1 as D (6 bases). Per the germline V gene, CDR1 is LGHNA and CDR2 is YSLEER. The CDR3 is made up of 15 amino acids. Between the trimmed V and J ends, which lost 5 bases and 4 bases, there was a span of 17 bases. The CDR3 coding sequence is TGCGCCAGCAGCTACGATACGGGACAAAGCTATGGCTACACCTTC. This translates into CASSYDTGQSYGYTF.

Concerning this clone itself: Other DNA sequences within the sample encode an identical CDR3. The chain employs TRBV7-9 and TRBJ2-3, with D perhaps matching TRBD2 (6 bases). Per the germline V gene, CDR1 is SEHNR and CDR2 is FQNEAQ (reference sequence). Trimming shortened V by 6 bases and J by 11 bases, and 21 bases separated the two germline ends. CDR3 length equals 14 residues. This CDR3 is CASRLPGEESGQYF. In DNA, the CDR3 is TGTGCCAGCAGGCTCCCGGGGGAAGAGAGTGGGCAGTATTTT.

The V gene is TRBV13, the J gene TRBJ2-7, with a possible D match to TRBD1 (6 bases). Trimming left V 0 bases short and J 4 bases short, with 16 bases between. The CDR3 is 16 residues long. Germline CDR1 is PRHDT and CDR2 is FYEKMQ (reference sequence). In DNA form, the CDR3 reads TGTGCCAGCAGCTTAGGACCCGGACAGCTGGGGTACGAGCAGTACTTC. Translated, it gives CASSLGPGQLGYEQYF.

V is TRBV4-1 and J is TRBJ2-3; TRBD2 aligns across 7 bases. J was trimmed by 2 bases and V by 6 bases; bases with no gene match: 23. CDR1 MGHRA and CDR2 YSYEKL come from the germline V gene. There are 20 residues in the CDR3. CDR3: CASRRGIALVSGVDTDTQYF. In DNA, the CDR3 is TGCGCCAGCAGACGCGGGATTGCGCTAGTCAGCGGGGTCGACACAGATACGCAGTATTTT.

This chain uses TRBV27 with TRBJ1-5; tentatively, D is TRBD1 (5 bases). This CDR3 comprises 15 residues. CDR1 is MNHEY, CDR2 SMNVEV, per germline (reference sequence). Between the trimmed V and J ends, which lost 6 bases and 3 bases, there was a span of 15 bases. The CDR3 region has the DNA TGTGCCAGCAGCCCCTGGGCAGGGTCCAATCAGCCCCAGCATTTT. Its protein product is CASSPWAGSNQPQHF.

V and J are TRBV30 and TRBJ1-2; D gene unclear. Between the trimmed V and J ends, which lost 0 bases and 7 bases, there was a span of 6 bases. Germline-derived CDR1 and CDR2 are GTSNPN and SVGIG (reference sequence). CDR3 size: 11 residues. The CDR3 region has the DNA TGTGCCTGGAGTGTTGCGGGTGGCTACACCTTC. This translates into CAWSVAGGYTF.

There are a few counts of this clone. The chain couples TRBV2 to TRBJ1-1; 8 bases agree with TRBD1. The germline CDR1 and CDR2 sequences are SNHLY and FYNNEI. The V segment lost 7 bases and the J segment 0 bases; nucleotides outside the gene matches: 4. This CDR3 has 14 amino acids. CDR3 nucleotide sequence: TGTGCCAGCACTGGGACAGGCATGAACACTGAAGCTTTCTTT. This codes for CASTGTGMNTEAFF.

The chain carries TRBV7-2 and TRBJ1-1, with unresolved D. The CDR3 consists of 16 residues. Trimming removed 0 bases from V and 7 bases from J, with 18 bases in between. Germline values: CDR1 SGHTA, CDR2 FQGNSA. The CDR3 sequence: CASSLAYVDMANEAFF. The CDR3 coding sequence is TGTGCCAGCAGCTTAGCGTATGTTGATATGGCAAATGAAGCTTTCTTT.

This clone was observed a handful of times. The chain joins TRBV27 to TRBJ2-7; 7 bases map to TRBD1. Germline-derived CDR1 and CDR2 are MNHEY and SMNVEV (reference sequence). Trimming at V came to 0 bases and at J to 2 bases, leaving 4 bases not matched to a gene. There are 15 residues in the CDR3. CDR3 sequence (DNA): TGTGCCAGCAGTTTATCTCGGACAGGCCCCTACGAGCAGTACTTC. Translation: CASSLSRTGPYEQYF.

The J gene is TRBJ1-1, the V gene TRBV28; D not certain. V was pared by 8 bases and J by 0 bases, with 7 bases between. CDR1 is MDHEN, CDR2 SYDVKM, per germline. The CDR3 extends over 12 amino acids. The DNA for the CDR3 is TGTGCCAGCCAACAGTTGAACACTGAAGCTTTCTTT. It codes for CASQQLNTEAFF.

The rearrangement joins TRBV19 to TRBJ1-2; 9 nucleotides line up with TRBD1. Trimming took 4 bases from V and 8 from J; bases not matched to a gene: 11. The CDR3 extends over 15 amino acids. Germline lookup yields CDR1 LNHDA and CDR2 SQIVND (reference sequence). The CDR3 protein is CASSRDRDKGQGYTF. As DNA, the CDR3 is TGTGCCAGTAGTAGGGACAGGGATAAGGGTCAAGGCTACACCTTC. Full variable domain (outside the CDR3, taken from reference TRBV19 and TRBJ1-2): DGGITQSPKYLFRKEGQNVTLSCEQNLNHDAMYWYRQDPGQGLRLIYYSQIVNDFQKGDIAEGYSVSREKKESFPLTVTSAQKNPTAFYLCASSRDRDKGQGYTFGSGTRLTVV.

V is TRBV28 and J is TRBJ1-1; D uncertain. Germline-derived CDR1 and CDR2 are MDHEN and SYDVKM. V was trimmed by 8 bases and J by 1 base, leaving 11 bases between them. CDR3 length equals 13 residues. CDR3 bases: TGTGCCAGCGAGGGAAACAAGAACACTGAAGCTTTCTTT. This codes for CASEGNKNTEAFF.

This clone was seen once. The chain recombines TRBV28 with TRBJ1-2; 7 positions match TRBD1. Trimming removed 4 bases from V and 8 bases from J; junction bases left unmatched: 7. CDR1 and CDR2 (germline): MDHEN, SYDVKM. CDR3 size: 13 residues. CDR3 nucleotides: TGTGCCAGCAGTTCGGGACAGTCGGAGGGCTACACCTTC. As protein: CASSSGQSEGYTF.